Shown below are 21 T cell receptor beta chains from a single sample sequenced in a study of neurological immune-mediated disorders. TCRdb reanalysed the 5' RACE reads using MiXCR and keeps one entry per CDR3 protein. Here the sample spans 50,000 to 80,000 distinct CDR3 sequences, 4.5% to 5.5% being singletons. The sequenced sample was PBMCs. Receptor source: a man aged 30 to 45 with multiple sclerosis.

This clonotype was counted at least ten times. V gene TRBV7-2 combines with J gene TRBJ2-5; 12 nucleotides match TRBD2. The CDR3 totals 17 residues. Trimming removed 5 bases from V and 4 bases from J; junction bases left unmatched: 11. Germline CDR1 is SGHTA and CDR2 is FQGNSA. For the CDR3, the DNA is TGTGCCAGCAGCCCCGACCTAGCGGGGGGGCCAGGAGAGACCCAGTACTTC. It yields the protein CASSPDLAGGPGETQYF.

In this sample, this clonotype turned up a few times. The genes are TRBV5-1 and TRBJ1-1, with D uncertain. Germline V gene lookup returns CDR1 SGHRS and CDR2 YFSETQ. There are 13 residues in the CDR3. Trimming removed 1 base at V and 1 base at J, with 5 bases between. CDR3 amino acids: CASSLRRNTEAFF. CDR3 DNA: TGCGCCAGCAGCTTGCGAAGGAACACTGAAGCTTTCTTT.

This clonotype has more than one count but fewer than ten. The junction does not match germline at one end; this may be a read error. The chain couples TRBV5-8 to TRBJ1-5, with D unclear. CDR3 length: 14 amino acids. From germline, CDR1 is SGHTS and CDR2 YDEGEE. CDR3 DNA sequence: TGTGCCAGCAGCCCCCTGAAGCCGAATCAGCCCCAGAATTTT. Amino acids: CASSPLKPNQPQNF.

This clonotype was observed a few times. The V call is TRBV15, the J call TRBJ2-1, with a possible D match to TRBD1 (5 bases). Trimming shortened V by 0 bases and J by 7 bases, and 10 bases separated the two germline ends. Germline V gene sequence: CDR1 LNHNV, CDR2 YYDKDF (reference sequence). CDR3 length: 14 residues. Here the CDR3 reads CATSRDASGNEQFF. CDR3 nucleotide sequence: TGTGCCACCAGCAGAGATGCCTCAGGGAATGAGCAGTTCTTC.

This clonotype was seen many times. V and J are TRBV29-1 and TRBJ1-1; D possibly corresponds to TRBD1 (6 bases). The V gene's germline CDR1 is SQVTM and CDR2 ANQGSEA. CDR3 length: 12 residues. Trimming removed 7 bases at V and 6 bases at J, with 15 bases between. CDR3 loop: CSATYRDSEAFF. Written as DNA, the CDR3 is TGCAGCGCTACTTACAGGGACTCTGAAGCTTTCTTT.

This clonotype was detected ten times or more. The J gene is TRBJ2-7, the V gene TRBV5-1, with 7 positions matching TRBD1. The CDR3 runs to 16 residues. The junction had 13 bases not matched to a gene; V was cut back by 4 bases and J by 3 bases. Germline CDR1 reads SGHRS; CDR2 reads YFSETQ. The CDR3 nucleotides are TGCGCCAGCAGCCCGAGTACGGGACAGCCGGGCTACGAGCAGTACTTC. Its protein is CASSPSTGQPGYEQYF. The entire variable domain, with the rest obtained from reference TRBV5-1 and TRBJ2-7, is as follows: KAGVTQTPRYLIKTRGQQVTLSCSPISGHRSVSWYQQTPGQGLQFLFEYFSETQRNKGNFPGRFSGRQFSNSRSEMNVSTLELGDSALYLCASSPSTGQPGYEQYFGPGTRLTVT.

In its sample, this clonotype was seen a few times. This chain joins TRBV7-2 and TRBJ2-5, with 10 nucleotides matching TRBD2. CDR1 is SGHTA, CDR2 FQGNSA, per germline. V was pared by 7 bases and J by 4 bases, with 9 bases of the junction left unmatched. CDR3 length: 15 amino acids. The CDR3 DNA reads TGTGCCAGCACCCTCCCAACTAGCGGGGTAGAGACCCAGTACTTC. It codes for CASTLPTSGVETQYF.

This clonotype has ten or more counts. The chain recombines TRBV5-1 with TRBJ1-1; TRBD1 aligns across 8 bases. The germline V gene has CDR1 SGHRS and CDR2 YFSETQ. V shed 4 bases, J shed 5 bases, and the junction held 7 bases outside the gene matches. This CDR3 comprises 14 residues. CDR3 in amino acids: CASSSPTGGTEAFF. CDR3 nucleotide sequence: TGCGCCAGCAGCAGTCCCACAGGGGGGACTGAAGCTTTCTTT.

At least ten counts were recorded for this clonotype. The chain is built from TRBV5-1 and TRBJ2-2; D unresolved. Trimming cost V 4 bases and J 6 bases, with 13 bases left between them. There are 14 residues in the CDR3. CDR1 SGHRS and CDR2 YFSETQ come from the germline V gene. The CDR3 sequence is CASSETSPPGELFF. The CDR3 nucleotides are TGCGCCAGCAGCGAGACCTCCCCGCCCGGGGAGCTGTTTTTT. Looking up the rest from reference TRBV5-1 and TRBJ2-2 gives the full variable domain: KAGVTQTPRYLIKTRGQQVTLSCSPISGHRSVSWYQQTPGQGLQFLFEYFSETQRNKGNFPGRFSGRQFSNSRSEMNVSTLELGDSALYLCASSETSPPGELFFGEGSRLTVL.

There are many counts of this clonotype. The chain carries TRBV5-5 and TRBJ1-5, with 8 bases that match TRBD1. The CDR3 runs to 16 residues. The V gene's germline CDR1 is SGHKS and CDR2 YYEKEE (reference sequence). After removal of 0 bases from V and 4 bases from J, the junction contained 6 bases not matched to a gene. CDR3 nucleotide sequence: TGTGCCAGCAGCTTGGATCCAGGGGGCCGAAATCAGCCCCAGCATTTT. Its protein product is CASSLDPGGRNQPQHF.

This chain uses TRBV5-1 with TRBJ1-2; 7 nucleotides line up with TRBD1. Germline trimming cut 4 bases from V and 7 bases from J; bases unmatched to any gene: 7. CDR1 is SGHRS and CDR2 is YFSETQ in the germline V gene. CDR3 size: 13 residues. CDR3 nucleotides: TGCGCCAGCAGCGCACAGCCAGGGGGTGGCTACACCTTC. It translates to CASSAQPGGGYTF.

Only a few counts were recorded for this clonotype. The gene calls are TRBV27 and TRBJ1-1, with D possibly matching TRBD1 (6 bases). The germline gives CDR1 MNHEY, CDR2 SMNVEV (reference sequence). V dropped 5 bases and J dropped 0 bases, with 13 bases sitting between them. This CDR3 has 15 amino acids. The CDR3 DNA is TGTGCCAGCAGTGCCAGGACAGTCTTGAACACTGAAGCTTTCTTT. Its protein product is CASSARTVLNTEAFF.

Many counts were recorded for this clonotype. The chain recombines TRBV3-1 with TRBJ1-4; 9 positions match TRBD1. Trimming took 1 base from V and 6 from J; bases not matched to a gene: 6. Per the germline V gene, CDR1 is LGHDT and CDR2 is YNNKEL (reference sequence). The CDR3 is 16 residues long. The CDR3 nucleotides read TGTGCCAGCAGCCAAGTCGGCGGGACAGGGCATGAAAAACTGTTTTTT. It encodes CASSQVGGTGHEKLFF.

This clonotype appeared many times. The chain combines TRBV7-8 with TRBJ2-3; D might be TRBD1 (5 bases). Trimming took 4 bases from V and 0 from J, leaving 11 bases between them. Germline loops: CDR1 SGHVS, CDR2 FQNEAQ. The CDR3 sequence is 15 residues long. CDR3 coding DNA: TGTGCCAGCAGCTCTACAGGAAGGAGCACAGATACGCAGTATTTT. This gives the protein CASSSTGRSTDTQYF.

At least ten counts were recorded for this clonotype. The rearrangement links TRBV12-3 or TRBV12-4 to TRBJ1-1; D might be TRBD1 (5 bases). The CDR3 is 13 residues long. Trimming took off 6 bases at V and 5 bases at J, with 13 bases between the two ends. CDR3 DNA: TGTGCCAGCAGATCCCAGGGTTGGACTGAAGCTTTCTTT. It translates to CASRSQGWTEAFF.

This clonotype was picked up many times. This chain uses TRBV3-1 with TRBJ1-1; the D gene is possibly TRBD1 (5 bases). The CDR3 runs 16 residues. In germline, CDR1 is LGHDT, CDR2 YNNKEL (reference sequence). Trimming removed 0 bases at V and 5 bases at J, with 16 bases between. CDR3 bases: TGTGCCAGCAGCCAAGACGGACACGAGGGTCGGACTGAAGCTTTCTTT. Amino acids: CASSQDGHEGRTEAFF.

V usage is TRBV20-1 and J usage is TRBJ1-2, with a possible D match to TRBD1 (5 bases). V gave up 5 bases and J gave up 8 bases, with 18 bases separating them. This CDR3 region has 13 residues. Looked up from germline, CDR1 is DFQATT and CDR2 is SNEGSKA (reference sequence). CDR3: CSAVRSGLDGYTF. In DNA form, the CDR3 reads TGCAGTGCTGTACGGTCGGGGCTGGACGGCTACACCTTC.

In this sample, this clonotype turned up a few times. This sequence joins TRBV10-3 and TRBJ2-5; TRBD1 agrees at 7 bases. J was trimmed by 1 base and V by 6 bases; bases with no gene match: 8. The germline gives CDR1 ENHRY, CDR2 SYGVKD. This CDR3 is 15 amino acids long. The CDR3 DNA reads as TGTGCCATCAGGACACACCGGGACAGCCAAGAGACCCAGTACTTC. Translated: CAIRTHRDSQETQYF.

This clonotype showed up many times. The chain employs TRBV7-9 and TRBJ1-1; unclear D gene. Germline V gives CDR1 SEHNR, CDR2 FQNEAQ (reference sequence). Between the trimmed V and J ends, which lost 7 bases and 7 bases, there was a span of 13 bases. CDR3 length: 12 amino acids. CDR3 coding DNA: TGTGCCAGCATCCTTCTGGCGGGTGAAGCTTTCTTT. Its protein is CASILLAGEAFF. The full variable domain, with the rest looked up from reference TRBV7-9 and TRBJ1-1, is DTGVSQNPRHKITKRGQNVTFRCDPISEHNRLYWYRQTLGQGPEFLTYFQNEAQLEKSRLLSDRFSAERPKGSFSTLEIQRTEQGDSAMYLCASILLAGEAFFGQGTRLTVV.

The rearrangement joins TRBV20-1 to TRBJ2-1, with TRBD2 as a possible D gene (5 bases). The CDR3 runs 16 residues. Trimming shortened V by 0 bases and J by 0 bases, and 12 bases separated the two germline ends. Looked up from germline, CDR1 is DFQATT and CDR2 is SNEGSKA (reference sequence). The CDR3 sequence: CSARDPIRDSYNEQFF. In nucleotides, the CDR3 is TGCAGTGCTAGAGACCCGATTCGGGACTCCTACAATGAGCAGTTCTTC.

In its sample, this clonotype was seen a few times. The chain has TRBV25-1 and TRBJ1-1; TRBD1 might be the D (6 bases). Germline-derived CDR1 and CDR2 are MGHDK and SYGVNS. The CDR3 contains 13 residues. Trimming stripped 1 base from V and 4 bases from J, with 7 bases between. The CDR3, as DNA: TGTGCCAGCAGTGAATTAGGGGGCACTGAAGCTTTCTTT. Translating it yields CASSELGGTEAFF. The variable domain in full, completed from reference TRBV25-1 and TRBJ1-1, reads EADIYQTPRYLVIGTGKKITLECSQTMGHDKMYWYQQDPGMELHLIHYSYGVNSTEKGDLSSESTVSRIRTEHFPLTLESARPSHTSQYLCASSELGGTEAFFGQGTRLTVV.